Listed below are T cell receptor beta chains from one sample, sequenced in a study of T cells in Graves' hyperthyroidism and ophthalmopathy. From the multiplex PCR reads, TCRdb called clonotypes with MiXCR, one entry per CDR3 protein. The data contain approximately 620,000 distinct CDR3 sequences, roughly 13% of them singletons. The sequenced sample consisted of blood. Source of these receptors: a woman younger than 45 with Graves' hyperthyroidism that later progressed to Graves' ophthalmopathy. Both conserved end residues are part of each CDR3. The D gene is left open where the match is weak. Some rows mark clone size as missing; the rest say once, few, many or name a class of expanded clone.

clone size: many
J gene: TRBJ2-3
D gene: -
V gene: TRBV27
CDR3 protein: CASSFIGRGDTDTQYF
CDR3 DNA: TGTGCCAGCAGTTTTATAGGTAGAGGGGACACAGATACGCAGTATTTT

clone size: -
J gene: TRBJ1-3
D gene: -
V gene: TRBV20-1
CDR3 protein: CSARRRNLSGNTIYF
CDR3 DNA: TGCAGTGCTAGACGTAGGAACCTCTCTGGAAACACCATATATTTT

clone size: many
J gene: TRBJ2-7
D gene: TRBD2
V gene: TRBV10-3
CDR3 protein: CAISDPRGGTTSYEQYF
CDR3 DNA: TGTGCCATCAGTGACCCTAGGGGAGGGACCACCTCCTACGAGCAGTACTTC

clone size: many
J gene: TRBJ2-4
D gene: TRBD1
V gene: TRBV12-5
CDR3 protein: CASAPQDRDVVIQYF
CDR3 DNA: TGTGCTAGTGCCCCCCAGGACAGGGATGTTGTGATTCAGTACTTC

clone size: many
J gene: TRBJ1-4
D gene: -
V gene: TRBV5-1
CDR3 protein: CASSLQGTNEKLFF
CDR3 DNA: TGCGCCAGCAGCTTACAGGGAACTAATGAAAAACTGTTTTTT

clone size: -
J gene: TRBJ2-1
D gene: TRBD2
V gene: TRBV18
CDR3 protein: CASSGLAGDTEQFF
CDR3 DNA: TGTGCCAGCTCCGGGCTAGCGGGAGATACTGAGCAGTTCTTC

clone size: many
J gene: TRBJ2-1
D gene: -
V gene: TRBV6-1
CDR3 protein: CASSEWSSYNEQFF
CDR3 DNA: TGTGCCAGCAGTGAGTGGAGCTCCTACAATGAGCAGTTCTTC

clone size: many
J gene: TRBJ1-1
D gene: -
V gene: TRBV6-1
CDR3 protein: CASTHLEGTEAFF
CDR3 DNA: TGTGCCAGCACTCACCTCGAGGGGACTGAAGCTTTCTTT

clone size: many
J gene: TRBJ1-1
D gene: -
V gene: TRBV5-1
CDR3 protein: CASSKQRDTEAFF
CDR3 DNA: TGCGCCAGCAGCAAACAGAGAGACACTGAAGCTTTCTTT

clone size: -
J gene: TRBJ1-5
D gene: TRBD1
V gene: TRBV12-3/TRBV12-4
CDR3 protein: CASSGTANRPQHF
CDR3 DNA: TGTGCCAGCAGTGGGACAGCCAATCGGCCCCAGCATTTT

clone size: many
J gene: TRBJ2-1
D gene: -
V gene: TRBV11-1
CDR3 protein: CASREPGPQGYNEQFF
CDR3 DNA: TGTGCCAGCAGAGAACCGGGACCCCAAGGGTACAATGAGCAGTTCTTC

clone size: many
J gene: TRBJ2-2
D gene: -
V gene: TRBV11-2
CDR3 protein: CASSSPDYPNTGELFF
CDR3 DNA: TGTGCCAGCAGCTCCCCGGACTACCCGAACACCGGGGAGCTGTTTTTT

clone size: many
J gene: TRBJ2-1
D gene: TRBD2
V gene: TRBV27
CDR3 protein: CASSLQRGGSNEQFF
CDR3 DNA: TGTGCCAGCAGTTTACAGCGGGGGGGGAGCAATGAGCAGTTCTTC

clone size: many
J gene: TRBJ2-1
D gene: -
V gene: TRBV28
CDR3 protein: CASSLIGPAAEQFF
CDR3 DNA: TGTGCCAGCAGTTTAATTGGGCCCGCCGCTGAGCAGTTCTTC

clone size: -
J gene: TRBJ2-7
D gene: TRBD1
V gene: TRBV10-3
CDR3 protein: CAISEPTRDRDCEQYF
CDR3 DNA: TGTGCCATCAGTGAGCCAACCCGGGACAGGGATTGCGAGCAGTACTTC

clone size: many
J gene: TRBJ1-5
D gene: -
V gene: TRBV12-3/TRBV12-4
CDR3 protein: CASSGSGFNQPQHF
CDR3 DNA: TGTGCCAGCAGTGGATCGGGTTTCAATCAGCCCCAGCATTTT

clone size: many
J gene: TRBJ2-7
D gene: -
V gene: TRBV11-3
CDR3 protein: CASSARRDSEQYF
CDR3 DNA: TGTGCCAGCAGCGCCCGGCGGGATAGCGAGCAGTACTTC

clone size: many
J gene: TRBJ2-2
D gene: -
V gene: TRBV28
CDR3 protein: CASSLWGELFF
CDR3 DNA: TGTGCCAGCAGTTTATGGGGGGAGCTGTTTTTT

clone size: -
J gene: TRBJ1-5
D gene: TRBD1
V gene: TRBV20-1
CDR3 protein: CSATGQISNQPQHF
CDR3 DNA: TGCAGTGCAACGGGACAGATTAGCAATCAGCCCCAGCATTTT

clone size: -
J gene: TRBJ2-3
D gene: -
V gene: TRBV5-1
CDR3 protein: CASSSRGGSPDTQYF
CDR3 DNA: TGCGCCAGCAGCTCCAGGGGTGGAAGCCCAGATACGCAGTATTTT

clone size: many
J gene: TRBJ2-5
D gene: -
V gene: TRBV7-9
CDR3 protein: CASSSGVRETQYF
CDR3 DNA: TGTGCCAGCAGCTCAGGGGTTAGAGAGACCCAGTACTTC

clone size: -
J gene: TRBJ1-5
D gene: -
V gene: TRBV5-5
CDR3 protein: CASSATVGGTNQPQHF
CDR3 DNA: TGTGCCAGCAGCGCGACTGTGGGAGGGACTAATCAGCCCCAGCATTTT

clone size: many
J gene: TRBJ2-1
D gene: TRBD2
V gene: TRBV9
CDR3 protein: CASSPAPGLGRNEQFF
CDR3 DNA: TGTGCCAGCAGCCCTGCCCCGGGACTAGGGAGGAATGAGCAGTTCTTC

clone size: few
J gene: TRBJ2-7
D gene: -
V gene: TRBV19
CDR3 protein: CASSISGRSSYEQYF
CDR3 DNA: TGTGCCAGTAGTATATCTGGCAGGAGCTCCTACGAGCAGTACTTC

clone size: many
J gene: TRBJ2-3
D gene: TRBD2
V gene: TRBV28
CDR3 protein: CASTPGLAGGPSGADTQYF
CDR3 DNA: TGTGCCAGCACTCCCGGACTAGCGGGAGGGCCCTCGGGTGCAGATACGCAGTATTTT

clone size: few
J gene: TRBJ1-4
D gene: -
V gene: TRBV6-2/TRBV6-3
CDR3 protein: CASSYGQQNEKLFF
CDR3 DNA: TGTGCCAGCAGTTACGGACAGCAAAATGAAAAACTGTTTTTT

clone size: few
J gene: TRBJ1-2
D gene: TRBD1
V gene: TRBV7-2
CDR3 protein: CASRGQSPNYGYTF
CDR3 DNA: TGTGCCAGCAGGGGACAGTCCCCTAACTATGGCTATACCTTC

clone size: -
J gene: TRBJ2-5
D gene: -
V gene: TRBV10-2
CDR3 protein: CASSDLIQETQYF
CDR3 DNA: TGCGCCAGCAGTGACCTGATCCAAGAGACCCAGTACTTC

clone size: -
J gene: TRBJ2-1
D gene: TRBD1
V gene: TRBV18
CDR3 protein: CASSEDRGRMTNEQFF
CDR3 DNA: TGTGCCAGCTCGGAAGACAGGGGGCGCATGACGAATGAGCAGTTCTTC

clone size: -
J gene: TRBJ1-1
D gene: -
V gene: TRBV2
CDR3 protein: CASKIGDTSAFF
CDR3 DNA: TGTGCCAGCAAGATAGGGGATACATCGGCTTTCTTT

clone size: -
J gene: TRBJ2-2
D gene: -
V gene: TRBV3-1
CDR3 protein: CASSQVDTGELFF
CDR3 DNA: TGTGCCAGCAGCCAAGTCGACACCGGGGAGCTGTTTTTT

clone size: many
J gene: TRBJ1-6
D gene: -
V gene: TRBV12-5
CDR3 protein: CASGPHGAGSPLHF
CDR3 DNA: TGTGCTAGTGGTCCCCATGGGGCTGGATCACCCCTCCACTTT

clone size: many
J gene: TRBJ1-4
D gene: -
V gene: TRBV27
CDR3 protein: CASSLWPNEKLFF
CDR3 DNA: TGTGCCAGCAGTCTCTGGCCAAATGAAAAACTGTTTTTT

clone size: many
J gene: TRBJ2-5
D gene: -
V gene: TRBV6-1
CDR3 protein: CASSVWIQETQYF
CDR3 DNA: TGTGCCAGCAGTGTATGGATTCAAGAGACCCAGTACTTC

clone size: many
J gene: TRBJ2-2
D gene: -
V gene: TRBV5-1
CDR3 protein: CASSLAKGASTGELFF
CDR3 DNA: TGCGCCAGCAGCTTGGCCAAGGGAGCGTCCACCGGGGAGCTGTTTTTT

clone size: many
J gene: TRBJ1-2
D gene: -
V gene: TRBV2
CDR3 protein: CASSEAGGYTF
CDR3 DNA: TGTGCCAGCAGTGAAGCTGGGGGCTACACCTTC

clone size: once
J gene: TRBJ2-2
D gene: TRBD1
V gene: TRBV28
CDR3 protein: CASRDHRGDTGEPFF
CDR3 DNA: TGTGCCAGCAGAGATCACAGGGGAGACACCGGGGAGCCGTTTTTT

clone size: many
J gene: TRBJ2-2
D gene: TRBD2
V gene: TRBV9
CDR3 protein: CASSGGRENTGELFF
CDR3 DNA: TGTGCCAGCAGCGGGGGGAGGGAGAACACCGGGGAGCTGTTTTTT

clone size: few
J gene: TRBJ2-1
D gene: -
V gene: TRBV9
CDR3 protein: CASSVVPSSTPADEQFF
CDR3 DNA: TGTGCCAGCAGCGTAGTCCCCAGCTCAACCCCCGCGGATGAGCAGTTCTTC

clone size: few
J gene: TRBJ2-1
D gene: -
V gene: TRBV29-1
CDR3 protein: CSVPSGGGASYNEQFF
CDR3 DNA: TGCAGCGTTCCATCGGGAGGGGGCGCGTCCTACAATGAGCAGTTCTTC

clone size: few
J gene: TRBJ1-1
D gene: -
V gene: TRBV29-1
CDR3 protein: CSVPGGVNTEAFF
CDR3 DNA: TGCAGCGTTCCTGGGGGGGTGAACACTGAAGCTTTCTTT

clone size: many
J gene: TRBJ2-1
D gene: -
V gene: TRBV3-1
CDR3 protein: CASSGGGTQSYNEQFF
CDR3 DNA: TGTGCCAGCAGCGGAGGGGGGACTCAGTCCTACAATGAGCAGTTCTTC

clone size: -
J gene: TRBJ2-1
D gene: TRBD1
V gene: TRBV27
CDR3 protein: CASSYRGLYNEQFF
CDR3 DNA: TGTGCCAGCAGTTACAGGGGCCTCTACAATGAGCAGTTCTTC

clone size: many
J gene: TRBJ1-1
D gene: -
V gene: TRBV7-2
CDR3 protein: CASSPRVMSPEAFF
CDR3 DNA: TGTGCCAGCAGCCCAAGAGTAATGAGCCCTGAAGCTTTCTTT

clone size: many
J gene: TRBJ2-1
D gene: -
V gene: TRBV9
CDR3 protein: CASSVESGGYNEQFF
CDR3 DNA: TGTGCCAGCAGCGTAGAGAGCGGAGGGTACAATGAGCAGTTCTTC

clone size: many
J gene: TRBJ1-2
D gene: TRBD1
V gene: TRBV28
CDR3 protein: CASTGQAYGYTF
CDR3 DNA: TGTGCCAGTACGGGACAGGCCTATGGCTACACCTTC

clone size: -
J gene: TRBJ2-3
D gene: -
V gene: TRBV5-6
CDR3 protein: CASSLYSGAGDTQYF
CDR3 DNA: TGTGCCAGCAGCTTGTACTCGGGAGCTGGGGATACGCAGTATTTT

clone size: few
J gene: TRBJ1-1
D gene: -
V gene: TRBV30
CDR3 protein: CAWMTGGTEAFF
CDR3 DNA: TGTGCCTGGATGACGGGGGGGACTGAAGCTTTCTTT

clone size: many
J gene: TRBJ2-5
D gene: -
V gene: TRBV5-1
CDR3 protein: CASKIQETQYF
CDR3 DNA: TGCGCCAGCAAGATACAAGAGACCCAGTACTTC

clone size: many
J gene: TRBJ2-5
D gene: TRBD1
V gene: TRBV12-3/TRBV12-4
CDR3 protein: CASRRGRTAGQETQYF
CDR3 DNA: TGTGCCAGCAGGAGGGGGCGGACGGCGGGCCAAGAGACCCAGTACTTC

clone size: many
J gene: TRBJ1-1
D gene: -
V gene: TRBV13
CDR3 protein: CASSLGGSLNTEAFF
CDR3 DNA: TGTGCCAGCAGCTTAGGGGGCAGTTTGAACACTGAAGCTTTCTTT

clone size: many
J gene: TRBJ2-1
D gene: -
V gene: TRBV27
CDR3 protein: CASSQGFGEQFF
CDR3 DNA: TGTGCCAGCAGCCAGGGCTTCGGTGAGCAGTTCTTC

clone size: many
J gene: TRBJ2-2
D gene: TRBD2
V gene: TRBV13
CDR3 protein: CASSRGLAGGFTGELFF
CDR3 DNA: TGTGCCAGCAGCCGCGGACTAGCGGGAGGGTTCACCGGGGAGCTGTTTTTT

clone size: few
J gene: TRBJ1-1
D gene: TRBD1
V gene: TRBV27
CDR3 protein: CASSSQRDRGREAFF
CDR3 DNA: TGTGCCAGCAGCTCCCAGAGAGACAGGGGGCGGGAAGCTTTCTTT